The 21 T cell receptor beta chains in this list originate from one sample, sequenced in a study of blood T cell repertoires in COVID-19. The assay was immunoSEQ multiplex PCR, and TCRdb's table has in-frame clones only and misses some. The sample holds roughly 200,000 clones, roughly 85% seen once. Sequenced input: PBMCs or T cells enriched from blood (not recorded which). The source is a woman between 40 and 50 years old with acute COVID-19.

V and J are TRBV7-9 and TRBJ2-2, with TRBD2 matching over 12 bases. The trim removed 4 bases at V and 9 bases at J, leaving 6 bases unmatched. CDR3 length: 15 residues. From germline, CDR1 is SEHNR and CDR2 FQNEAQ (reference sequence). CDR3 residues: CASSYSTSGGRELFF. CDR3 sequence (DNA): TGTGCCAGCAGCTACTCGACTAGCGGGGGCAGGGAGCTGTTTTTT.

The chain combines TRBV6-5 with TRBJ1-1; D ambiguous. The V gene lost 0 bases and the J gene lost 8 bases, with 13 bases spanning the gap. This CDR3 is 14 amino acids long. The V gene's germline CDR1 is MNHEY and CDR2 SVGAGI. The CDR3 DNA sequence: TGTGCCAGCAGTTACTCTGTGGTAGTCCCCGAAGCTTTCTTT. Translated, it gives CASSYSVVVPEAFF.

The J gene is TRBJ2-4, the V gene TRBV7-2; D ambiguous. Germline V lookup: CDR1 SGHTA, CDR2 FQGNSA. The CDR3 runs to 13 residues. Trimming shortened V by 1 base and J by 5 bases, and 6 bases separated the two germline ends. The CDR3 protein is CASSLVVENIQYF. CDR3 DNA: TGTGCCAGCAGCTTAGTGGTAGAAAACATTCAGTACTTC.

The chain recombines TRBV5-4 with TRBJ2-5; TRBD1 agrees at 7 bases. J was trimmed by 5 bases and V by 3 bases; bases with no gene match: 10. This CDR3 region has 15 residues. The germline V gene encodes CDR1 SGHNT and CDR2 YYREEE (reference sequence). As DNA, the CDR3 is TGTGCCAGCAGCTGGACGGACAGGTCGGGGGAGACCCAGTACTTC. Encoded protein: CASSWTDRSGETQYF.

This clone was detected once. The chain joins TRBV2 to TRBJ1-2; possibly TRBD1 for D (6 bases). The CDR3 runs 13 residues. Germline CDR1 SNHLY, CDR2 FYNNEI. V was shortened by 8 bases and J by 4 bases, with 14 bases between the two germline ends. CDR3 DNA: TGTGCCAGCCGAGTTAGGGGGACCTATGGCTACACCTTC. As protein: CASRVRGTYGYTF.

This sequence joins TRBV7-2 and TRBJ1-3, with a tentative D call TRBD1 (6 bases). Germline loops: CDR1 SGHTA, CDR2 FQGNSA. V was clipped by 5 bases and J by 4 bases, with 12 bases between them. The CDR3 covers 14 residues. CDR3 in amino acids: CASSLRGTGNTIYF. Here the CDR3 DNA reads TGTGCCAGCAGCCTCAGGGGTACGGGAAACACCATATATTTT.

The chain has TRBV3-1 (or the pseudogene TRBV3-2) and TRBJ2-5, with 8 bases fitting TRBD2. The CDR3 contains 12 residues. Germline CDR1 reads LGHDT; CDR2 reads YNNKEL (reference sequence). The V and J ends lost 10 bases and 5 bases, in that order; junction bases with no gene match: 6. CDR3 in amino acids: CATGRGGETQYF. The CDR3 region has the DNA TGTGCCACAGGACGGGGGGGTGAGACCCAGTACTTC.

The chain has TRBV4-1 and TRBJ2-7; 8 bases agree with TRBD1. Looked up from germline, CDR1 is MGHRA and CDR2 is YSYEKL. The V gene end was trimmed by 3 bases and the J gene end by 5 bases; junction bases not matched to a gene: 6. The CDR3 contains 14 residues. DNA of the CDR3: TGCGCCAGCAGCCAGTACCAGGGGGCGAACGAGCAGTACGTC. This translates into CASSQYQGANEQYV.

This chain connects TRBV4-1 to TRBJ1-1; 8 bases match TRBD1. After removal of 4 bases from V and 3 bases from J, the junction contained 13 bases not matched to a gene. Looked up from germline, CDR1 is MGHRA and CDR2 is YSYEKL. This CDR3 has 17 residues. CDR3 bases: TGCGCCAGCAGCCTGGGGGCCCCCGGACAGGGATACACTGAAGCTTTCTTT. This sequence encodes CASSLGAPGQGYTEAFF.

The chain employs TRBV6-6 and TRBJ1-2; D may be TRBD1 (6 bases). The CDR3 contains 14 residues. Per the germline V gene, CDR1 is MNHNY and CDR2 is SVGAGI (reference sequence). The V gene lost 5 bases and the J gene lost 5 bases, with 15 bases spanning the gap. Here the CDR3 DNA reads TGTGCCAGCAGTCCACCGGGACACCCGTATGGCTACACCTTC. It codes for CASSPPGHPYGYTF.

The V gene is TRBV10-3, the J gene TRBJ1-5; D is undetermined. The CDR3 contains 13 residues. V dropped 4 bases and J dropped 3 bases, with 7 bases sitting between them. Germline CDR1 and CDR2: ENHRY and SYGVKD. In nucleotides, the CDR3 is TGTGCCATCAGTGGGGCGCCCAATCAGCCCCAGCATTTT. This gives the protein CAISGAPNQPQHF.

The chain carries TRBV15 and TRBJ2-7, with D perhaps TRBD1 (8 bases). CDR3 length: 16 residues. CDR1 LNHNV and CDR2 YYDKDF come from the germline V gene (reference sequence). V shed 0 bases and J shed 5 bases, with 17 bases lying between them. The CDR3 DNA reads TGTGCCACCAGCAGAGATCCTCACAGGGGGGGGCACGAGCAGTACGTC. It specifies CATSRDPHRGGHEQYV.

With respect to this clone: Other DNA sequences of this sample code for an identical CDR3. This rearrangement joins TRBV18 to TRBJ1-4; a weak D match, TRBD1 (6 bases). From germline, CDR1 is KGHSH and CDR2 LQKENI. Trimming pared 6 bases from V and 3 bases from J, leaving 14 bases between. This CDR3 comprises 15 residues. The DNA of the CDR3 is TGTGCCAGCTCCCCAGGACAGACTTCTAATGAAAAACTGTTTTTT. Its protein product is CASSPGQTSNEKLFF.

The V gene is TRBV20-1, the J gene TRBJ1-2; TRBD1 might be the D (6 bases). CDR1 DFQATT and CDR2 SNEGSKA come from the germline V gene (reference sequence). The CDR3 contains 10 residues. V was pared by 4 bases and J by 6 bases, with 6 bases between. As DNA, the CDR3 is TGCAGTGCTAAGGGGGATGGCTACACCTTC. It codes for CSAKGDGYTF.

The chain uses TRBV7-2 and TRBJ1-2; D is uncertain. CDR1 is SGHTA, CDR2 FQGNSA, per germline. The CDR3 has 14 residues. V gave up 5 bases and J gave up 4 bases, with 14 bases separating them. The CDR3 spells CASSRGVSGYGYTF. The CDR3 DNA follows: TGTGCCAGCAGCCGGGGTGTATCGGGCTATGGCTACACCTTC.

The V call is TRBV5-3, the J call TRBJ2-1, with 11 bases matching TRBD2. TRBV5-3 is assigned to the ORF class and has an uncertain function. Germline trimming cut 3 bases from V and 2 bases from J; bases unmatched to any gene: 19. The CDR3 extends over 21 amino acids. Here the CDR3 DNA reads TGTGCCAGAAGCTCACGGTTTCGAGGTAGCGGGGGGGCCTATCCCTACAATGAGCAGTTCTTC. Translating it yields CARSSRFRGSGGAYPYNEQFF.

This clone was seen just once. The chain links TRBV6-5 to TRBJ2-2; D might be TRBD1 (6 bases). Germline loops: CDR1 MNHEY, CDR2 SVGAGI. The CDR3 has 14 amino acids. Trimming left V 7 bases short and J 6 bases short, with 15 bases between. The CDR3 is CASTTGTKAGELFF. The CDR3 DNA is TGTGCCAGCACCACCGGGACAAAGGCCGGGGAGCTGTTTTTT.

The CDR3 DNA follows: TGTGCCTGGGGTGAGGGACAGGGACGATCACCCCTCCACTTT. Encoded protein: CAWGEGQGRSPLHF. The chain uses TRBV30 and TRBJ1-6, with 9 bases identical to TRBD1. The V gene end was trimmed by 5 bases and the J gene end by 10 bases; junction bases not matched to a gene: 9. The CDR3 spans 14 residues. Germline loops: CDR1 GTSNPN, CDR2 SVGIG (reference sequence).

This chain joins TRBV7-9 and TRBJ1-3; 7 positions agree with TRBD1. This CDR3 region has 15 residues. Per germline, CDR1 SEHNR and CDR2 FQNEAQ (reference sequence). V dropped 5 bases and J dropped 3; count of bases not matched to a gene: 7. DNA of the CDR3: TGTGCCAGCAGCCAAAAGGGGGCAAGTGGAAACACCATATATTTT. Its translation: CASSQKGASGNTIYF.

The genes are TRBV3-1 (or the pseudogene TRBV3-2) and TRBJ1-2; D may be TRBD1 (5 bases). V gave up 5 bases and J gave up 6 bases, with 10 bases separating them. The germline gives CDR1 LGHDT, CDR2 YNNKEL (reference sequence). The CDR3 loop spans 12 amino acids. The CDR3 DNA follows: TGTGCCAGCAGCAAGACAGCGCATGGCTACACCTTC. Encoded protein: CASSKTAHGYTF.

This clone occurred many times. The chain joins TRBV2 to TRBJ1-2; weak D call: TRBD1 (6 bases). Between the trimmed V and J ends, which lost 8 bases and 3 bases, there was a span of 19 bases. Looked up from germline, CDR1 is SNHLY and CDR2 is FYNNEI. The CDR3 length is 15 residues. The CDR3 loop is CASLGAGETDYGYTF. CDR3 DNA sequence: TGTGCCAGCCTTGGGGCAGGGGAGACAGACTATGGCTACACCTTC.